Given below is one T cell receptor beta chain in context. What it binds is unknown. This sample was taken from a study of shared clonotypes between healthy human individuals. Whole-study results and caveats: Although depth was large, rarefaction showed that sequencing of the sorted subsets was incomplete.

Trimming stripped 5 bases from V and 5 bases from J, with 9 bases between. The CDR3 is made up of 12 amino acids. Germline-derived CDR1 and CDR2 are MDHEN and SYDVKM. Genomic DNA of each subset was evenly split across several immunoSEQ plates. Under the authors' procedure: ImmunoSEQ yielded junction-only sequences lacking quality scores, so filtering differed. Sequenced by immunoSEQ multiplex PCR; TCRdb stores in-frame clones only, minus some. Clonal size and the V and J genes are those of that table, whereas D and trimming came from the DNA. This sample yields around 750,000 clones, of which about 74% are seen a single time; 1.5% to 2% belongs to the top ten.

The sample was memory CD4+ T cells sorted from blood. As for subset: CD45RA-negative fraction. The TCR was taken from a young woman in good health. The chain joins TRBV28 to TRBJ1-1; D uncertain. DNA for the CDR3: TGTGCCAGCAGTCGACCCGGGACTGAAGCTTTCTTT. Protein: CASSRPGTEAFF. The full variable domain, in which reference TRBV28 and TRBJ1-1 provide the parts outside the CDR3, is DVKVTQSSRYLVKRTGEKVFLECVQDMDHENMFWYRQDPGLGLRLIYFSYDVKMKEKGDIPEGYSVSREKKERFSLILESASTNQTSMYLCASSRPGTEAFFGQGTRLTVV.